A selection of T cell receptor beta chains follows, all from one sample in a study of graft-versus-host responses after intestinal transplantation. Profiled with immunoSEQ multiplex PCR; TCRdb holds only in-frame clones, not every one. In the table there are around 40,000 clones, 83% of which are singletons. Sequencing used PBMCs, obtained 1,000 to 1,300 days after transplant. Receptors originate from a human patient who received an intestinal transplant, so some T cells may come from the graft donor. Each CDR3 is given with its conserved first and last residue. Each record gives: V gene, clone size, D gene, J gene, CDR3 DNA, CDR3 protein. D genes are given only for firm matches. Clone size, where shown, is once, few, many, or a class for clones that have expanded.

>TRBV5-1|once|-|TRBJ2-3
TGCGCCAGCACCCCCCCGTCGTCTCCCACAGATACGCAGTATTTT
CASTPPSSPTDTQYF
>TRBV6-1|-|TRBD1|TRBJ2-7
TGTGCCAGCAGTGAAGCGTGGGACAGCTCATACGAGCAGTACTTC
CASSEAWDSSYEQYF
>TRBV7-2|-|-|TRBJ2-7
TGTGCCAGCAGCTTACATATACTCAACGAGCAGTACTTC
CASSLHILNEQYF
>TRBV7-8|-|-|TRBJ2-7
TGTGCCAGCAGTTTAGGAGGGGGCTTTGGCGAGCAGTACTTC
CASSLGGGFGEQYF
>TRBV13|-|TRBD2|TRBJ2-2
TGTGCCAGCAGCTTGGTCCGGGGACTACCCACCGGAGAGCTGTTTTTT
CASSLVRGLPTGELFF
>TRBV11-2|-|-|TRBJ1-3
TGTGCCAGCAGCTTAGATGGGGGTAGCGGAAACACCATATATTTT
CASSLDGGSGNTIYF
>TRBV15|-|-|TRBJ2-5
TGTGCCACCCGGGGAGGAATAGGTGGAGAGACCCAGTACTTC
CATRGGIGGETQYF
>TRBV30|-|-|TRBJ2-1
TGTGCCTGGAAAACGGGGTACTCCTACAATGAGCAGTTCTTC
CAWKTGYSYNEQFF
>TRBV6-5|few|-|TRBJ2-1
TGTGCCAGCACCCCCGACCAAGAGGTGCAAACGCAGTTCTTC
CASTPDQEVQTQFF
>TRBV28|-|-|TRBJ2-1
TGTGCCAGCAGCCTCCCTAACGGTTTTAGCTCCTACAATGAGCAGTTCTTC
CASSLPNGFSSYNEQFF
>TRBV5-6|-|TRBD1|TRBJ2-5
TGTGCCAGCAGCTCGCCGGGACAGGGTTTTGAGACCCAGTACTTC
CASSSPGQGFETQYF
>TRBV10-1|-|-|TRBJ2-1
TGCGCCAGCAAGCGTCCGACGAAAGCCCTCAATGAGCAGTTCTTC
CASKRPTKALNEQFF
>TRBV6-6|once|-|TRBJ1-5
TGTGCCAGCAGTTACACTCCCAATCAGCCCCAGCATTTT
CASSYTPNQPQHF
>TRBV10-1|once|-|TRBJ1-1
TGCGCCAGCAGTGAGTCGGGGGCACGGAACACTGAAGCTTTCTTT
CASSESGARNTEAFF
>TRBV5-6|-|-|TRBJ2-4
TGTGCCAGCAGCTTGGTTATCTTCCATAGGCGCAAAAACATTCAGTACTTC
CASSLVIFHRRKNIQYF
>TRBV6-4|few|-|TRBJ2-2
TGTGCCAGCAGCGGAGCGAACACCGGGGAGCTGTTTTTT
CASSGANTGELFF
>TRBV19|medium-sized|TRBD1|TRBJ2-7
TGTGCCAGTAGTGTTACCCGGGACAGTTACTACGAGCAGTACTTC
CASSVTRDSYYEQYF
>TRBV4-1|-|TRBD2|TRBJ2-2
TGCGCCAGCAGCGGGGGACTAGGAGGGACCGGGGAGCTGTTTTTT
CASSGGLGGTGELFF
>TRBV2|once|-|TRBJ1-2
TGTGCCAGCAGTCGGACAGCTAACTATGGCTACACCTTC
CASSRTANYGYTF
>TRBV2|-|-|TRBJ2-2
TGTGCCAGTTCTCGGAACACCGGGGAGCTGTTTTTT
CASSRNTGELFF
>TRBV28|-|-|TRBJ2-7
TGTGCCAGCAGTCCCGGGACACGGACCACCTACGAGCAGTACTTC
CASSPGTRTTYEQYF
>TRBV7-8|-|-|TRBJ2-1
TGTGCCAGCAGCTTACCAACAGGGCGGTACAATGAGCAGTTCTTC
CASSLPTGRYNEQFF
>TRBV28|-|-|TRBJ2-2
TGTGCCAGCAGTTACCTAAAGTTACCACCCCTTCCATGGACAGTCTCGAACACCGGGGAGCTGTTTTTT
CASSYLKLPPLPWTVSNTGELFF
>TRBV5-1|-|TRBD1|TRBJ1-1
TGCGCCAGCAGCTTGAAATGGGACGGGGACAGACCCCTTCGAGGGGCTGAAGCTTTCTTT
CASSLKWDGDRPLRGAEAFF
>TRBV6-1|-|-|TRBJ1-2
TGTGCCAGCAGTGAAACGGATCTTTATGGCTACACCTTC
CASSETDLYGYTF
>TRBV7-3|-|TRBD1|TRBJ2-2
TGTGCCAGCAGGGCAGGGGGCACCGGGGAGCTGTTTTTT
CASRAGGTGELFF
>TRBV29-1|-|TRBD2|TRBJ2-3
TGCAGCGTTACTGGACTAGCGGCCGCAGATACGCAGTATTTT
CSVTGLAAADTQYF
>TRBV6-5|-|TRBD1|TRBJ1-6
TGTGCCAGCAGTTACTCGATGTCAGGGGGGAGTTCACCCCTCCACTTT
CASSYSMSGGSSPLHF
>TRBV11-2|-|TRBD2|TRBJ2-1
TGTGCCAGCAGCTCCCGGGAGGGGGGTAATGAGCAGTTCTTC
CASSSREGGNEQFF